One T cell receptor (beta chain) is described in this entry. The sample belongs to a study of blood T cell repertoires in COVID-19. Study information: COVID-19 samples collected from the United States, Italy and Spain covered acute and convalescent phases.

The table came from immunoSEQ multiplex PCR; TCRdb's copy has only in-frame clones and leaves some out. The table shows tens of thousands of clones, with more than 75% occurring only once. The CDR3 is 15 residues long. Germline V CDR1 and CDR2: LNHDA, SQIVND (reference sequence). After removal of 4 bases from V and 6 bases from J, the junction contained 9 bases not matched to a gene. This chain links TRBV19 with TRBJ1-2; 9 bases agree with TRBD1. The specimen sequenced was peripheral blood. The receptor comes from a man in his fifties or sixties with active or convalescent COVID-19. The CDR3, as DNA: TGTGCCAGTAGTAAACAGGGGGCTCCTGGTGATGGCTACACCTTC. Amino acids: CASSKQGAPGDGYTF.